A selection of T cell receptor beta chains follows, all from one sample in a study of T-cell memory formation after mild COVID-19. Via MiXCR, TCRdb re-called the 5' RACE reads, giving one row per CDR3 protein. This sample has about 170,000 distinct CDR3 sequences, with 10% to 15% found just once. Sequences were obtained from PBMCs or a T cell subset sorted from them (not recorded which). The receptors here all came from a young man who had mild COVID-19 (a few samples of this study predate the infection). Cell type and time point are not known. Each CDR3 is given with its conserved first and last residue. D genes are given only for firm matches. The listing skips clone size in some rows; elsewhere it reads once, few, many or a size class.

D gene	V gene	J gene	clone size	CDR3 DNA	CDR3 protein
TRBD1	TRBV28	TRBJ2-5	few	TGTGCCAGCAGCCACGCGACAGGGGATTTGTCGAAGACCCAGTACTTC	CASSHATGDLSKTQYF
.	TRBV7-9	TRBJ1-2	few	TGTGCCAGCAGCTTAGTGCCGCCCGGCTATGGCTACACCTTC	CASSLVPPGYGYTF
TRBD1	TRBV7-2	TRBJ1-2	.	TGTGCCAGCCATTCCGGGACAGGGGATGGCTACACCTTC	CASHSGTGDGYTF
.	TRBV15	TRBJ1-6	.	TGTGCCACCAGCAGAGACGGAATCAATAATTCACCCCTCCACTTT	CATSRDGINNSPLHF
TRBD1	TRBV6-2/TRBV6-3	TRBJ2-3	few	TGTGCCAGCAGTTACTTCAGGGGGCGCGGCGCAGATACGCAGTATTTT	CASSYFRGRGADTQYF
.	TRBV6-2/TRBV6-3	TRBJ2-3	.	TGTGCCAGCAGACCACTAGCAGATACGCAGTATTTT	CASRPLADTQYF
TRBD1	TRBV28	TRBJ2-4	few	TGTGCCAGCAGTCACGGGACAGGGGAGGGAAACATTCAGTACTTC	CASSHGTGEGNIQYF
.	TRBV5-4	TRBJ2-7	.	TGTGCCAGCAGCTTATCCAGGAGGGGTGGCGAGCAGTACTTC	CASSLSRRGGEQYF
TRBD2	TRBV7-2	TRBJ2-3	.	TGTGCCAGCAGCTTATCCGTGGTGGGGGGGACAGATACGCAGTATTTT	CASSLSVVGGTDTQYF
.	TRBV5-1	TRBJ2-1	many	TGCGCCAGCAGCTTGGTATCAGGGACCGATGAGCAGTTCTTC	CASSLVSGTDEQFF
TRBD1	TRBV20-1	TRBJ2-1	many	TGCAGTGCTAGGGGTGACAGGGGCGTACACAATGAGCAGTTCTTC	CSARGDRGVHNEQFF
TRBD2	TRBV7-2	TRBJ2-5	many	TGTGCCAGCAGGACAGCGGGGGGGTCCCAAGAGACCCAGTACTTC	CASRTAGGSQETQYF
TRBD2	TRBV7-9	TRBJ2-3	many	TGTGCCAGCAGCTTCTTAGCGGGGGCAGATACGCAGTATTTT	CASSFLAGADTQYF
.	TRBV7-8	TRBJ1-5	few	TGTGCCAGCAGCTTCGGCAGGCTCAATCAGCCCCAGCATTTT	CASSFGRLNQPQHF
TRBD2	TRBV28	TRBJ2-1	.	TGTGCCAGCAGGGCGGGGGGGCGAAATGAGCAGTTCTTC	CASRAGGRNEQFF
.	TRBV10-3	TRBJ2-3	.	TGTGCCATCAGAGCCGGACTCGCCCAGGCTGATACGCAGTATTTT	CAIRAGLAQADTQYF
.	TRBV5-4	TRBJ2-3	.	TGTGCCAGCTCGCCCGCGGGACCAGATACGCAGTATTTT	CASSPAGPDTQYF
TRBD1	TRBV7-9	TRBJ2-1	.	TGTGCCAGCAGCTTAGCGACAGGGGTCGCCTACAATGAGCAGTTCTTC	CASSLATGVAYNEQFF
.	TRBV5-1	TRBJ2-4	.	TGCGCCAGCAGCTTGAACGGAGAAAACATTCAGTACTTC	CASSLNGENIQYF
.	TRBV7-2	TRBJ1-2	once	TGTGCCAGCAGTTCACGACAGCCTTATGGCTACACCTTC	CASSSRQPYGYTF
.	TRBV18	TRBJ1-1	.	TGTGCCAGCTCACCGGACAGTTCATTGAACACTGAAGCTTTCTTT	CASSPDSSLNTEAFF
.	TRBV20-1	TRBJ1-5	few	TGCAGTGCTAGACGCCCCGATAGCAATCAGCCCCAGCATTTT	CSARRPDSNQPQHF
TRBD1	TRBV28	TRBJ2-6	.	TGTGCCAGCGCACCGGGACAGTTTGAGTCTGGGGCCAACGTCCTGACTTTC	CASAPGQFESGANVLTF
TRBD1	TRBV5-1	TRBJ1-5	few	TGCGCCAGCAGCTTGGTGGACAGGGGGCTTTATAGCAATCAGCCCCAGCATTTT	CASSLVDRGLYSNQPQHF
.	TRBV2	TRBJ2-2	few	TGTGCCAGCAGTCCGGGACACGCTAACACCGGGGAGCTGTTTTTT	CASSPGHANTGELFF
.	TRBV21-1	TRBJ1-2	.	TGTGCCAGCAGCAAAAAGAAGGGCCCTAATGGCTACACCTTC	CASSKKKGPNGYTF
.	TRBV6-2/TRBV6-3	TRBJ2-3	few	TGTGCCAGCACCCGGGGGCGTAAAGATACGCAGTATTTT	CASTRGRKDTQYF
TRBD1	TRBV5-1	TRBJ1-1	many	TGCGCCAGCAGCTTGGGGGACAGAATCCCCACTGAAGCTTTCTTT	CASSLGDRIPTEAFF
.	TRBV12-3/TRBV12-4	TRBJ1-2	few	TGTGCCAGCAGTTTTGATGGGGGGGGACCCTATGGCTACACCTTC	CASSFDGGGPYGYTF
TRBD2	TRBV7-9	TRBJ2-1	.	TGTGCCAGCAGCCTCTTACTAGCGGCCTACAATGAGCAGTTCTTC	CASSLLLAAYNEQFF
.	TRBV18	TRBJ2-7	few	TGTGCCAGCTCACGCCTGGAGGGGGCCGCCTACGAGCAGTACTTC	CASSRLEGAAYEQYF
.	TRBV20-1	TRBJ1-2	many	TGCAGTGCTGGGTTTGAATCTTTGTTAGGAGGCTACACCTTC	CSAGFESLLGGYTF
.	TRBV9	TRBJ1-1	.	TGTGCCAGCAGCGCCGGAGGGAGTGAAGCTTTCTTT	CASSAGGSEAFF
TRBD1	TRBV10-3	TRBJ2-5	few	TGTGCCATCAGGGGGGGGACAGGGGACCAAGAGACCCAGTACTTC	CAIRGGTGDQETQYF
.	TRBV7-3	TRBJ1-6	.	TGTGCCAGCAGCTTAATTCCGGGGCCGGATTCACCCCTCCACTTT	CASSLIPGPDSPLHF
TRBD2	TRBV6-5	TRBJ2-7	.	TGTGCCAGCAGTTACTCGATTCTCGCGGGGGGCCCCTACGAGCAGTACTTC	CASSYSILAGGPYEQYF
.	TRBV9	TRBJ2-2	.	TGTGCCAGCAGCGTAGCTACGTCAGGGGAGCTGTTTTTT	CASSVATSGELFF
.	TRBV7-3	TRBJ2-7	few	TGTGCCAGCAGCTTAAATGGAGGACGGTTCTCCTACGAGCAGTACTTC	CASSLNGGRFSYEQYF
.	TRBV28	TRBJ1-5	few	TGTGCCAGCAGTTTCCAGAGCAATCAGCCCCAGCATTTT	CASSFQSNQPQHF
TRBD1	TRBV9	TRBJ2-7	.	TGTGCCAGCAGCGTAGGTGTGACAGGGGGTTACGAGCAGTACTTC	CASSVGVTGGYEQYF
.	TRBV7-8	TRBJ1-5	.	TGTGCCAGCAGCCGGCTGGGGAGTCAGCCCCAGCATTTT	CASSRLGSQPQHF
.	TRBV5-6	TRBJ1-2	.	TGTGCCAGCAGCCAACGACTGACCGCGAACTATGGCTACACCTTC	CASSQRLTANYGYTF
TRBD1	TRBV6-5	TRBJ1-1	few	TGTGCCAGCAGGATACAGGGGGCGAACACTGAAGCTTTCTTT	CASRIQGANTEAFF
TRBD2	TRBV4-1	TRBJ2-3	.	TGCGCCAGCAGATCACCTTTAGCGGGGAGCACAGATACGCAGTATTTT	CASRSPLAGSTDTQYF
TRBD1	TRBV9	TRBJ2-5	few	TGTGCCAGCAGCGTTACAGGGGTGCAAGAGACCCAGTACTTC	CASSVTGVQETQYF
TRBD2	TRBV5-1	TRBJ2-1	few	TGCGCCAGCAGCCCGACTAGCGGGGGGGCGAATGAGCAGTTCTTC	CASSPTSGGANEQFF
.	TRBV5-1	TRBJ2-3	.	TGCGCCAGCAGCTCAAGGACAGGGAGGGTAGATACGCAGTATTTT	CASSSRTGRVDTQYF
TRBD1	TRBV29-1	TRBJ1-2	few	TGCAGCGTTCTCCTCACGACAGGGGCATATGGCTACACCTTC	CSVLLTTGAYGYTF
.	TRBV5-1	TRBJ2-6	few	TGCGCCAGCACTACACCTGGGGCCAACGTCCTGACTTTC	CASTTPGANVLTF
.	TRBV12-3/TRBV12-4	TRBJ1-2	few	TGTGCCAGCAGCCCACAGGTCCGGTATGGCTACACCTTC	CASSPQVRYGYTF
.	TRBV5-1	TRBJ2-1	.	TGCGCCAGCAGCTTGGGCCCAGGGGCGAACAATGAGCAGTTCTTC	CASSLGPGANNEQFF